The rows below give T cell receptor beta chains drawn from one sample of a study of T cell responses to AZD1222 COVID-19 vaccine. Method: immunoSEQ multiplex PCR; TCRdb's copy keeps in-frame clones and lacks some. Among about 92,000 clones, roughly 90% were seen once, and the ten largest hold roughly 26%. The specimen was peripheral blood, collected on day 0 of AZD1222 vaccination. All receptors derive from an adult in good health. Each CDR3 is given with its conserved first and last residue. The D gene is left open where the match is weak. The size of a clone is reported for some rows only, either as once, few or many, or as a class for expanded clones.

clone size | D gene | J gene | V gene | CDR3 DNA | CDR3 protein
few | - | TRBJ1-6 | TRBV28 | TGTGCCAGCAGCCTCCCCGCGGATAATTCACCCCTCCACTTT | CASSLPADNSPLHF
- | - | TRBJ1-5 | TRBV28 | TGTGCCAGCAGCCCCGGTGGGAATCAGCCCCAGCATTTT | CASSPGGNQPQHF
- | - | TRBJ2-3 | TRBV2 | TGTGCCAGCAGCGCTGATGATAGGGGCACAGATACGCAGTATTTT | CASSADDRGTDTQYF
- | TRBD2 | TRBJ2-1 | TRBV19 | TGTGCCAGTAGTGGCACTAGCGGGAGTGTCTACAATGAGCAGTTCTTC | CASSGTSGSVYNEQFF
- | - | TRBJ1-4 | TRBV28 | TGTGCCAGCAGTTTATGGAGGGGCGAAAAACTGTTTTTT | CASSLWRGEKLFF
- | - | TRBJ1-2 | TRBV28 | TGTGCCAGCAGTTTGGGGCAGAACTATGGCTACACCTTC | CASSLGQNYGYTF
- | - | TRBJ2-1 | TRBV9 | TGTGCCAGCAGCGTAGATTCGGCAAATGAGCAGTTCTTC | CASSVDSANEQFF
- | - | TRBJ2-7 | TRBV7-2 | TGTGCCAGCAGCTTCTACAACTACGAGCAGTACTTC | CASSFYNYEQYF
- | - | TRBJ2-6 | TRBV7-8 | TGTGCCAGCAGCTCGGGACGGATTCCTGGGGCCAACGTCCTGACTTTC | CASSSGRIPGANVLTF
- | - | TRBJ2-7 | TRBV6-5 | TGTGCCAGCAGGGTGGATTACTTCTACGAGCAGTACTTC | CASRVDYFYEQYF
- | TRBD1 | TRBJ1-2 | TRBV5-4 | TGTGCCAGCAGCATGGAGGGACAGGGCTACGGCTACACCTTC | CASSMEGQGYGYTF
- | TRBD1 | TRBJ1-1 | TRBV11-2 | TGTGCCAGCAGCCCGGGACAGGGTTTTGGAGAAGCTTTCTTT | CASSPGQGFGEAFF
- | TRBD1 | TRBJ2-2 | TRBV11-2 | TGTGCCAGCAGCTTAGTACAGGGGCGCACCGGGGAGCTGTTTTTT | CASSLVQGRTGELFF
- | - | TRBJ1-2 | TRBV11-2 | TGTGCCAGCAGCTTGGTCGGGAGGCCCCCCGACTATGGCTACACCTTC | CASSLVGRPPDYGYTF
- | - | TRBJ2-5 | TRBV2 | TGTGCCAGCGGGTCCGGGGCAGAGACCCAGTACTTC | CASGSGAETQYF
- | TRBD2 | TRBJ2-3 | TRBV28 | TGTGCCAGCATCACCGGGGGGAGCACAGATACGCAGTATTTT | CASITGGSTDTQYF
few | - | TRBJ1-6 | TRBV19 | TGTGCCTCAACCCAGGGAGCGCCGAATTCACCCCTCCACTTT | CASTQGAPNSPLHF
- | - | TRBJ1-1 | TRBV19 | TGTGCCAGTAGCAAACTGGGGACATCCACTGAAGCTTTCTTT | CASSKLGTSTEAFF
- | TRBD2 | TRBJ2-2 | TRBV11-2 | TGTGCCAGCAGCTCTCCCGGTAGCGGGAGGAACACCGGGGAGCTGTTTTTT | CASSSPGSGRNTGELFF
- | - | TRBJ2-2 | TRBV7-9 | TGTGCCAGCAGCTTAGAAGGTTTGGCCGGGGAGCTGTTTTTT | CASSLEGLAGELFF
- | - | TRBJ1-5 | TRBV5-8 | TGTGCCAGCAGCTCCAATCCTAGCAATCAGCCCCAGCATTTT | CASSSNPSNQPQHF
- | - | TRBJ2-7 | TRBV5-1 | TGCGCCAGCAGCTTGTATTCCAGGAATGTCGAGCAGTACTTC | CASSLYSRNVEQYF